This T cell receptor (beta chain) derives from a study of blood T cell repertoires in COVID-19 (dated by TCRdb to the early 2020s). With regard to the full study: The collaborator samples originated in the United States, Italy and Spain and spanned the acute and convalescent phases of COVID-19. The prospective study material was composed of cDNA or gDNA derived from T cells, B-cell-depleted T cells, or PBMCs. The dataset comprised deeply sampled blood TCRbeta repertoires from subjects exposed to, actively infected with, or recovered from COVID-19. The repertoires were made available in a free public database intended to serve as a resource for research on the immune response to SARS-CoV-2. Samples came from the ongoing ImmuneRACE study (first 160 participants) plus 1,254 subjects from 6 global collaborators. A de-identified subject ID, COVID-19 status, age in years and sex were almost always included in the sample metadata. Where available, HLA class I and class II types were taken from metadata supplied by the sample provider and were not determined by assay-based typing. Broad study findings and their caveats: Clinical and demographic metadata were provided uncurated, with the amount varying by source and participant.

TCRbeta CDR3 regions were amplified from genomic DNA by means of the immunoSEQ Assay, a bias-controlled multiplex PCR. Under the source paper's analysis protocol: The number of nucleated cells in each sample was estimated from the amplification of reference gene primers within the assay. To quantify the absolute abundance of each unique TCRbeta CDR3 rearrangement, sequence reads were collapsed and filtered. For each sample, productive Simpson clonality was calculated by taking the square root of Simpson's diversity index across productive rearrangements. What TCRdb holds here is the immuneACCESS table cut down to in-frame rearrangements. Part of the clones is not present; checked against another copy, under half of the missing clones reflect an unresolved V gene, and the others are unexplained. V and J calls and clone size are those listed in that table; D and trimming were worked out from the DNA. This sample is represented by 150,000 to 180,000 clones; around 83% of them were singletons. The ten largest clones add up to around an eighth of the sample.

CDR1 and CDR2 (MNHNS, SASEGT) derive from the germline V gene. Trimmed from V: 0 bases; trimmed from J: 3 bases; junction bases lacking a gene match: 4. Including the terminal cysteine and phenylalanine, the CDR3 comprises 15 residues. CDR3 DNA is the only sequence kept; it has 45 bases, read in frame from the first base. One collaborating source in Seattle enrolled patients during active infection and followed them longitudinally through the course of disease. Each collaborating institution followed its own protocols to collect whole blood in K2EDTA tubes. For TCRbeta analysis, collaborators shipped samples in one of three forms: frozen whole blood, isolated PBMCs, or DNA extracted from either of those sample types. Concerning this clone: No cognate antigen has been identified for it. Per-nucleotide qualities are absent, and no much larger clonotype sits a single base away.

The rearranged chain carries TRBV6-1 and TRBJ2-7, and TRBD1 aligns with 8 junction nucleotides. This TCR came from a woman aged 60 to 75 with COVID-19, enrolled during active disease. The sample was peripheral blood. The CDR3 is CASSEAPDRVYEQYF. The sequence in DNA is TGTGCCAGCAGTGAAGCGCCGGACAGGGTCTACGAGCAGTACTTC.